This T cell receptor beta chain was identified during a study of T cells after somatic rescue of genetic block (dated by TCRdb to 2018 to 2020). Turning to the overall study: The study assessed how robust, over the long term, a T-cell system was when the system had developed through somatic rescue of a genetic block in T-cell development.

To note about this clone: The target of this receptor is not known. Within one base of it there is no much larger clone, and no base qualities were kept.

The library was built by means of the immunoSEQ multiplex PCR assay. TCRdb obtained this table from immuneACCESS and retained in-frame rearrangements with V and J assigned. These tables miss some clones; where compared with another copy, unresolved V genes account for less than half of the shortfall, and the remainder is unexplained. This sample has about 67,000 clones in its table, and 92% of those were observed once. The top ten constitute around 3% of the sample. Measured from the cysteine to the phenylalanine, the CDR3 is 17 residues long. The read is trimmed to its CDR3 DNA, 51 bases read in frame from base 1.

Recombination linked TRBV21-1 to TRBJ1-5; TRBD1 was called by the table and not checked on the DNA. TRBV21-1 is reported as a pseudogene. The sequence came from a man aged 35 to 55. The sequenced sample consisted of peripheral blood mononuclear cells (PBMCs). The DNA is as follows: TGTGCCAGCAGCAAAGATCGAACAGGGTTAAGCAATCAGCCCCAGCATTTT. It codes for CASSKDRTGLSNQPQHF.